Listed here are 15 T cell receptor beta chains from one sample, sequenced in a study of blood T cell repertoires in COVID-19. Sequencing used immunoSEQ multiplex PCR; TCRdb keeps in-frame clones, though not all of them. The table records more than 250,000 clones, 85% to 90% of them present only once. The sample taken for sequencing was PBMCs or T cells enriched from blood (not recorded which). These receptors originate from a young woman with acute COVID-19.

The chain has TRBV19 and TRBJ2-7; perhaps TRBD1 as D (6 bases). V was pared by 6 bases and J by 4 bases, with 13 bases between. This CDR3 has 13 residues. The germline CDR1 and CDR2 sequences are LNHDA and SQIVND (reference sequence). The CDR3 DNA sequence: TGTGCCAGTAGGGGGGCCCCCGGGTACGAGCAGTACTTC. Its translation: CASRGAPGYEQYF. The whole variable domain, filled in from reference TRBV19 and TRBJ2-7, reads DGGITQSPKYLFRKEGQNVTLSCEQNLNHDAMYWYRQDPGQGLRLIYYSQIVNDFQKGDIAEGYSVSREKKESFPLTVTSAQKNPTAFYLCASRGAPGYEQYFGPGTRLTVT.

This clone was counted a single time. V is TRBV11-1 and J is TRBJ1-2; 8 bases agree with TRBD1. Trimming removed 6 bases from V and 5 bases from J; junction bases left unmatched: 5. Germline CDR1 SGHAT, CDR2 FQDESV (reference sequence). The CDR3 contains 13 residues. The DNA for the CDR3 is TGTGCCAGCAGTAAGGACAGGGCTTATGGCTACACCTTC. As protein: CASSKDRAYGYTF. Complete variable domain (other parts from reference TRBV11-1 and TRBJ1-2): EAEVAQSPRYKITEKSQAVAFWCDPISGHATLYWYRQILGQGPELLVQFQDESVVDDSQLPKDRFSAERLKGVDSTLKIQPAELGDSAMYLCASSKDRAYGYTFGSGTRLTVV.

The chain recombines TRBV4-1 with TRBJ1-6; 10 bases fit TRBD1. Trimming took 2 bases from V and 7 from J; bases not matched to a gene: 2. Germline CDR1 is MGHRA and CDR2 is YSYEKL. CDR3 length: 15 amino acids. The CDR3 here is CASSQLTGGNSPLHF. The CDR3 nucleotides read TGCGCCAGCAGCCAACTGACAGGGGGCAATTCACCCCTCCACTTT.

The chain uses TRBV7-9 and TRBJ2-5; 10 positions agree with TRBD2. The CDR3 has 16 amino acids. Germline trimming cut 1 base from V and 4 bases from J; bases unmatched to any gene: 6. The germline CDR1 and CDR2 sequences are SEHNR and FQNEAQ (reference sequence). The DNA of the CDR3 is TGTGCCAGCAGCTTAGGTGTAGCGGGAGGTGGAGAGACCCAGTACTTC. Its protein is CASSLGVAGGGETQYF.

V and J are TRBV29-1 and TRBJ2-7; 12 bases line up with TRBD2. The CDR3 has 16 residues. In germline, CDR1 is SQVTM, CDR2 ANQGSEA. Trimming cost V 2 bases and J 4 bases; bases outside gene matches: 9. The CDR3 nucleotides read TGCAGCGTTGAATTGCCTAGCGGGAGGGGTCGGTACGAGCAGTACTTC. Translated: CSVELPSGRGRYEQYF.

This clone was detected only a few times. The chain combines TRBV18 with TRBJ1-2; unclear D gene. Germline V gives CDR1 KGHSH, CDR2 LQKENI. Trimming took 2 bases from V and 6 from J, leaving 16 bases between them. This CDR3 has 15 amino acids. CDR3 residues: CASSPLAREPNGYTF. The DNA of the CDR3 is TGTGCCAGCTCACCATTAGCGCGGGAACCTAATGGCTACACCTTC.

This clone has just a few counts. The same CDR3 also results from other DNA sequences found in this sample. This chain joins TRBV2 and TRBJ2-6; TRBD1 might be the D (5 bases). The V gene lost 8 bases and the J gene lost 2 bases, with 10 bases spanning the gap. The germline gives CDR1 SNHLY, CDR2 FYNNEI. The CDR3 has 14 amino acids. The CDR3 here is CASSTGAGANVLTF. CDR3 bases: TGTGCCAGCTCTACAGGCGCTGGGGCCAACGTCCTGACTTTC. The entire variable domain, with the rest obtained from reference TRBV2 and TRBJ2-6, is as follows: EPEVTQTPSHQVTQMGQEVILRCVPISNHLYFYWYRQILGQKVEFLVSFYNNEISEKSEIFDDQFSVERPDGSNFTLKIRSTKLEDSAMYFCASSTGAGANVLTFGAGSRLTVL.

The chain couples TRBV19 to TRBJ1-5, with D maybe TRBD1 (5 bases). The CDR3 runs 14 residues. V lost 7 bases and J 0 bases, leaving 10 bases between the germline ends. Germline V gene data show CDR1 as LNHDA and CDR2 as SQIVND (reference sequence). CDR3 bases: TGTGCCAGTACCCACAGGAATAGCAATCAGCCCCAGCATTTT. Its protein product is CASTHRNSNQPQHF. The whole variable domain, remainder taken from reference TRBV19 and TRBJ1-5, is DGGITQSPKYLFRKEGQNVTLSCEQNLNHDAMYWYRQDPGQGLRLIYYSQIVNDFQKGDIAEGYSVSREKKESFPLTVTSAQKNPTAFYLCASTHRNSNQPQHFGDGTRLSIL.

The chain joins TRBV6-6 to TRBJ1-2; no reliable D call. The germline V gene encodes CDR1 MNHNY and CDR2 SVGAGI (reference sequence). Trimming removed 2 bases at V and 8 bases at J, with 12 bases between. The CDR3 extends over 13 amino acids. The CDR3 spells CASSYLRDGGYTF. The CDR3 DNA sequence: TGTGCCAGCAGTTACCTTCGGGATGGGGGCTACACCTTC.

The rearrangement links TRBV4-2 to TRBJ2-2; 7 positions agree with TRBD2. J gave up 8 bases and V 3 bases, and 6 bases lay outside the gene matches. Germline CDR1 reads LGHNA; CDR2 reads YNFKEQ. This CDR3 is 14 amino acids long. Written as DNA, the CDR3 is TGTGCCAGCAGCCACCGGCGGGGGTCGGGGGAGCTGTTTTTT. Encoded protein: CASSHRRGSGELFF.

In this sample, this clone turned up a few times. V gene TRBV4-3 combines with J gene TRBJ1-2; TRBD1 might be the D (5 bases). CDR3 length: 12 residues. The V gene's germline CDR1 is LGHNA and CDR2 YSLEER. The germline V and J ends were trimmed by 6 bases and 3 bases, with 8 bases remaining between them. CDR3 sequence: CASSRGDYGYTF. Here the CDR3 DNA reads TGCGCCAGCAGTCGGGGGGACTATGGCTACACCTTC.

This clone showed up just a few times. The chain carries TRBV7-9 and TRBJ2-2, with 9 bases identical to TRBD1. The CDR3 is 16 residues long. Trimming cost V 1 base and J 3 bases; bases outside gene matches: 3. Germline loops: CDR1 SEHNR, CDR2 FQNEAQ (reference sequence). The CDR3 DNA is TGTGCCAGCAGCTTAGACGACAGGGGGTACACCGGGGAGCTGTTTTTT. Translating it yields CASSLDDRGYTGELFF.

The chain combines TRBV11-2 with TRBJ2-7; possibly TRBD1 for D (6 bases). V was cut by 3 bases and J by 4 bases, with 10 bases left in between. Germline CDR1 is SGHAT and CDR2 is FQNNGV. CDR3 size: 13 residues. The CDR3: CASSFNDRYEQYF. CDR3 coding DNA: TGTGCCAGCAGCTTCAACGACAGGTACGAGCAGTACTTC. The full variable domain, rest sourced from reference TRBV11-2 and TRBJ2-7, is EAGVAQSPRYKIIEKRQSVAFWCNPISGHATLYWYQQILGQGPKLLIQFQNNGVVDDSQLPKDRFSAERLKGVDSTLKIQPAKLEDSAVYLCASSFNDRYEQYFGPGTRLTVT.

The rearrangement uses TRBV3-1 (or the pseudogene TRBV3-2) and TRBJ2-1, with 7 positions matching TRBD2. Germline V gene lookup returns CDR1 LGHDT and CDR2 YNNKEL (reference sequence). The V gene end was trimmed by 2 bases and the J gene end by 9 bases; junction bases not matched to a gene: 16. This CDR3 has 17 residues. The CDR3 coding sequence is TGTGCCAGCAGCCAACTTCCCTTAATTGGGAGGGCCGGTGAGCAGTTCTTC. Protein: CASSQLPLIGRAGEQFF.

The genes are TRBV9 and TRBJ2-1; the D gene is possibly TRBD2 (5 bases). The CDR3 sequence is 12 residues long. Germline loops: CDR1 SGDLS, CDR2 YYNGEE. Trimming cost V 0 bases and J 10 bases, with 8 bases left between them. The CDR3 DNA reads TGTGCCAGCAGCGTAGGTGCTAGCGAGCAGTTCTTC. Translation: CASSVGASEQFF.